This T cell receptor (beta chain) stems from a study of shared clonotypes between healthy human individuals. General observations from the study: All-four-donor shared clonotypes had higher generation probabilities than non-shared clonotypes did.

Per the germline V gene, CDR1 is LNHNV and CDR2 is YYDKDF (reference sequence). This CDR3 has 19 residues. Trimming removed 0 bases from V and 1 base from J; junction bases left unmatched: 11. To note about this clone: Its cognate antigen is unknown.

The protocol was immunoSEQ multiplex PCR, while the TCRdb copy is restricted to in-frame clones and leaves out a portion. The table shows roughly 500,000 clones, with about 96% occurring only once. The V gene is TRBV15, the J gene TRBJ2-1, with 8 bases matching TRBD2. The TCR sequence derives from a woman in her thirties in good health. Sample: naive CD4+ T cells sorted from blood. The subset denotes: CD45RA+ positively selected. Here the CDR3 DNA reads TGTGCCACCAGCAGAGATCGAGGTAGCGGGATAACATCCTACAATGAGCAGTTCTTC. Its translation is CATSRDRGSGITSYNEQFF.